What follows are 18 T cell receptor beta chains derived from one specimen sequenced in a study of cytomegalovirus exposure and HLA in healthy donors. Use of 60 Vbeta and 13 Jbeta primers characterized the PCR. Sequencing was performed with immunoSEQ multiplex PCR; in TCRdb, only in-frame clones are kept and a portion is missing. This sample has about 170,000 clones, with roughly 70% found just once. The sample taken for sequencing was PBMCs. These receptor sequences come from a girl aged 5-17 years in good health and CMV-seronegative.

This chain uses TRBV29-1 with TRBJ2-5, with 7 nucleotides matching TRBD1. The CDR3 covers 14 residues. V shed 2 bases and J 5 bases; nucleotides not matched to a gene: 8. The V gene's germline CDR1 is SQVTM and CDR2 ANQGSEA. The CDR3 loop reads CSVEPGQLGETQYF. The CDR3 nucleotides read TGCAGCGTTGAACCGGGACAGCTGGGGGAGACCCAGTACTTC. Using reference TRBV29-1 and TRBJ2-5 for the parts outside the CDR3, the full variable domain is SAVISQKPSRDICQRGTSLTIQCQVDSQVTMMFWYRQQPGQSLTLIATANQGSEATYESGFVIDKFPISRPNLTFSTLTVSNMSPEDSSIYLCSVEPGQLGETQYFGPGTRLLVL.

J is TRBJ1-1 and V is TRBV5-1; weak D call: TRBD1 (6 bases). CDR3 length: 16 amino acids. The V gene lost 0 bases and the J gene lost 5 bases, with 17 bases spanning the gap. Per germline, CDR1 SGHRS and CDR2 YFSETQ. In DNA, the CDR3 is TGCGCCAGCAGCTTGGAAAGTCCCACAGGGTTTACTGAAGCTTTCTTT. It codes for CASSLESPTGFTEAFF.

The chain recombines TRBV7-9 with TRBJ1-3; a possible D gene is TRBD1 (6 bases). Deletions cut 0 bases from V and 0 bases from J, with 18 bases between. CDR3 size: 19 residues. Germline-derived CDR1 and CDR2 are SEHNR and FQNEAQ (reference sequence). This CDR3 reads CASSLAVGAGRPSGNTIYF. The CDR3, as DNA: TGTGCCAGCAGCTTAGCGGTGGGGGCCGGTCGTCCCTCTGGAAACACCATATATTTT.

This chain joins TRBV6-6 and TRBJ2-7; unclear D gene. The CDR3 length is 11 residues. The germline V gene has CDR1 MNHNY and CDR2 SVGAGI (reference sequence). V was pared by 5 bases and J by 4 bases, with 6 bases between. The CDR3 sequence: CASSPLYEQYF. As DNA, the CDR3 is TGTGCCAGCAGTCCTCTATACGAGCAGTACTTC.

The chain couples TRBV19 to TRBJ2-1; 7 nucleotides match TRBD1. Germline CDR1 LNHDA, CDR2 SQIVND (reference sequence). Germline trimming cut 10 bases from V and 4 bases from J; bases unmatched to any gene: 10. The CDR3 loop spans 14 amino acids. The CDR3, as DNA: TGTGCCACCCAGGGGACAGAGGAATACAATGAGCAGTTCTTC. It yields the protein CATQGTEEYNEQFF. Full variable domain (outside the CDR3, taken from reference TRBV19 and TRBJ2-1): DGGITQSPKYLFRKEGQNVTLSCEQNLNHDAMYWYRQDPGQGLRLIYYSQIVNDFQKGDIAEGYSVSREKKESFPLTVTSAQKNPTAFYLCATQGTEEYNEQFFGPGTRLTVL.

J is TRBJ1-5 and V is TRBV10-3, with 7 nucleotides matching TRBD1. This CDR3 is 15 amino acids long. V lost 3 bases and J lost 5; bases outside the gene matches: 7. Germline-derived CDR1 and CDR2 are ENHRY and SYGVKD. The CDR3 DNA reads TGTGCCATCAGTGATTCCCCAGGGGGTGATCAGCCCCAGCATTTT. Encoded protein: CAISDSPGGDQPQHF.

The V and J genes are TRBV27 and TRBJ1-5; D may be TRBD1 (5 bases). The CDR3 has 13 residues. Germline CDR1 is MNHEY and CDR2 is SMNVEV (reference sequence). The V end was cut by 4 bases, the J end by 6 bases, with 10 bases between. CDR3 bases: TGTGCCAGCAGTTCGGTCCAGGGTCAGCCCCAGCATTTT. Residues: CASSSVQGQPQHF.

The chain joins TRBV30 to TRBJ2-7, with D possibly being TRBD2 (7 bases). With 3 bases removed from V and 2 bases from J, the gap between germline ends came to 17 bases. The CDR3 contains 15 residues. CDR1 is GTSNPN and CDR2 is SVGIG in the germline V gene (reference sequence). The CDR3 coding sequence is TGTGCCTGGAGCAAGATAGGCGGGGGCACCTACGAGCAGTACTTC. This codes for CAWSKIGGGTYEQYF.

The chain has TRBV9 and TRBJ1-5; D ambiguous. The germline V gene encodes CDR1 SGDLS and CDR2 YYNGEE. This CDR3 has 13 amino acids. V was trimmed by 2 bases and J by 6 bases, leaving 9 bases between them. CDR3: CASSVGVAQPQHF. The CDR3 bases are TGTGCCAGCAGCGTGGGAGTTGCTCAGCCCCAGCATTTT.

The rearrangement joins TRBV4-1 to TRBJ1-2, with 9 bases aligning to TRBD1. The V gene end was trimmed by 0 bases and the J gene end by 8 bases; junction bases not matched to a gene: 7. The CDR3 is made up of 15 amino acids. CDR1 is MGHRA, CDR2 YSYEKL, per germline. CDR3 amino acids: CASSQEAGQGRGYTF. For the CDR3, the DNA is TGCGCCAGCAGCCAAGAGGCGGGACAGGGTCGCGGCTACACCTTC.

This chain uses TRBV7-3 with TRBJ1-4, with 7 bases that match TRBD1. Germline-derived CDR1 and CDR2 are SGHTA and FQGTGA. Trimming at V came to 3 bases and at J to 4 bases, leaving 2 bases not matched to a gene. The CDR3 sequence is 14 residues long. CDR3 residues: CASSLGQYNEKLFF. The CDR3 coding sequence is TGTGCCAGCAGCTTGGGACAGTATAATGAAAAACTGTTTTTT.

The V call is TRBV14, the J call TRBJ1-2; unclear D gene. V lost 0 bases, J lost 4 bases, and 6 bases lay in between. Germline CDR1 is SGHDN and CDR2 is FVKESK. CDR3 size: 13 residues. The CDR3 DNA sequence: TGTGCCAGCAGCCAAGATTCAGTCTATGGCTACACCTTC. This codes for CASSQDSVYGYTF. The whole variable domain, filled in from reference TRBV14 and TRBJ1-2, reads EAGVTQFPSHSVIEKGQTVTLRCDPISGHDNLYWYRRVMGKEIKFLLHFVKESKQDESGMPNNRFLAERTGGTYSTLKVQPAELEDSGVYFCASSQDSVYGYTFGSGTRLTVV.

The V and J genes are TRBV27 and TRBJ2-3; 8 nucleotides match TRBD1. With V trimmed by 2 bases and J by 5 bases, 6 bases remained unmatched. The CDR3 covers 15 residues. CDR1 is MNHEY and CDR2 is SMNVEV in the germline V gene (reference sequence). Here the CDR3 reads CASSLIGQGGDTQYF. As DNA, the CDR3 is TGTGCCAGCAGTTTAATTGGACAGGGAGGAGATACGCAGTATTTT.

This clone was recorded once. The rearrangement links TRBV27 to TRBJ2-1; 9 nucleotides match TRBD2. CDR1 and CDR2 from the germline V gene are MNHEY and SMNVEV (reference sequence). Trimming removed 3 bases from V and 8 bases from J; junction bases left unmatched: 5. The CDR3 loop spans 14 amino acids. The CDR3 region is CASSFRRGGDEQFF. CDR3 DNA: TGTGCCAGCAGTTTCAGGCGGGGGGGCGATGAGCAGTTCTTC.

This rearrangement joins TRBV2 to TRBJ2-7; no reliable D call. CDR1 and CDR2 (germline): SNHLY, FYNNEI. V lost 1 base, J lost 3 bases, and 10 bases lay in between. This CDR3 has 14 residues. The CDR3 DNA follows: TGTGCCAGCAGTGAAGTGACATCTAACTACGAGCAGTACTTC. Translation: CASSEVTSNYEQYF.

This chain connects TRBV10-3 to TRBJ1-4; the D gene is possibly TRBD1 (5 bases). The CDR3 runs 15 residues. Germline assignment: CDR1 ENHRY and CDR2 SYGVKD. Trimming removed 0 bases at V and 7 bases at J, with 12 bases between. The CDR3 bases are TGTGCCATCAGTGAGTCAGCGCAGGGTGGTGAAAAACTGTTTTTT. Translating gives CAISESAQGGEKLFF.

The count of this clone is one. The chain has TRBV15 and TRBJ2-7, with D possibly matching TRBD2 (5 bases). Germline-derived CDR1 and CDR2 are LNHNV and YYDKDF (reference sequence). V was pared by 3 bases and J by 5 bases, with 14 bases between. The CDR3 totals 14 residues. The CDR3 region is CATSSRPDGNEQYF. CDR3 nucleotide sequence: TGTGCCACCAGCAGTAGACCTGACGGGAACGAGCAGTACTTC.

Here the CDR3 DNA reads TGTGCCAGCAGCGTAGCGGGGGACAGGGGGGGCTACACTGAAGCTTTCTTT. Its protein product is CASSVAGDRGGYTEAFF. The chain carries TRBV9 and TRBJ1-1; 11 bases fit TRBD1. This CDR3 contains 17 residues. Germline CDR1 SGDLS, CDR2 YYNGEE. The ends lost 0 bases at V and 3 bases at J; junction bases unmatched: 7.